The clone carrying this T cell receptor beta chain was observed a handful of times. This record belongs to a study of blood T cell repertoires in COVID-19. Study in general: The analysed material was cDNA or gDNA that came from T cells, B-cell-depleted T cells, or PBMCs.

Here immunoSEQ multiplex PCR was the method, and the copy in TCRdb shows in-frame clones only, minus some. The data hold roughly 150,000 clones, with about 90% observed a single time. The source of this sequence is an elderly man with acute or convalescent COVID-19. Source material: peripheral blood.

The DNA for the CDR3 is TGTGCCAGCAGCTTTTATGGGCTAGCGGGAGTAAGCGAGCAGTTCTTC. The encoded protein is CASSFYGLAGVSEQFF. The genes are TRBV7-2 and TRBJ2-1; 10 bases are shared with TRBD2. Germline CDR1 is SGHTA and CDR2 is FQGNSA. Trimming at V came to 3 bases and at J to 10 bases, leaving 12 bases not matched to a gene. This CDR3 is 16 amino acids long.